This T cell receptor beta chain emerged from a study of blood T cell repertoires in COVID-19. CDR3 length: 13 residues. Trimming took off 4 bases at V and 5 bases at J, with 9 bases between the two ends. From germline, CDR1 is SEHNR and CDR2 FQNEAQ (reference sequence). The repertoire was sequenced with immunoSEQ multiplex PCR; TCRdb's copy has only in-frame clones and lacks some. Here the sample spans more than 60,000 clones, about nine tenths being singletons. Sequencing was performed on peripheral blood. The rearrangement links TRBV7-9 to TRBJ1-5, with a possible D match to TRBD1 (5 bases). The TCR was taken from a woman between 55 and 75 years old with COVID-19, enrolled during active disease. CDR3 coding DNA: TGTGCCAGCAGCTATGGACAATATCAGCCCCAGCATTTT. This translates into CASSYGQYQPQHF.